The 20 T cell receptor beta chains below were found in one sample sequenced in a study of T cells in Graves' hyperthyroidism and ophthalmopathy. Amplified regions were TCR beta CDR3 sequences from RNA transcripts. During a first-round RT-PCR of the TCR CDR3, the HTBI primer set was used. TCRdb passed the multiplex PCR reads through MiXCR, listing each CDR3 protein once. Counted here are about 720,000 distinct CDR3 sequences, about 15% occurring once; the ten biggest clones make up under 9.5%. Input material: blood. These receptors all come from a young man with Graves' hyperthyroidism.

A few counts support this clonotype. V is TRBV20-1 and J is TRBJ2-2; a weak D match, TRBD2 (6 bases). V was shortened by 1 base and J by 7 bases, with 7 bases between the two germline ends. CDR1 is DFQATT, CDR2 SNEGSKA, per germline (reference sequence). This CDR3 spans 12 amino acids. The CDR3: CSARVGGGELFF. Here the CDR3 DNA reads TGCAGTGCTAGAGTGGGAGGCGGGGAGCTGTTTTTT.

The sample holds a few counts of this clonotype. V and J are TRBV10-2 and TRBJ2-7, with TRBD1 as a possible D gene (5 bases). This CDR3 has 17 amino acids. The V gene lost 6 bases and the J gene lost 2 bases, with 23 bases spanning the gap. Per the germline V gene, CDR1 is WSHSY and CDR2 is SAAADI. Here the CDR3 reads CASSPRPPTGNPYEQYF. DNA for the CDR3: TGCGCCAGCAGCCCAAGGCCCCCCACAGGTAACCCCTACGAGCAGTACTTC.

The chain combines TRBV29-1 with TRBJ1-1; tentative D call: TRBD1 (5 bases). The germline V gene encodes CDR1 SQVTM and CDR2 ANQGSEA. The CDR3 covers 12 residues. Trimming pared 4 bases from V and 3 bases from J, leaving 9 bases between. CDR3 sequence: CSVGRGDTEAFF. The CDR3 DNA reads TGCAGCGTTGGTAGGGGCGACACTGAAGCTTTCTTT. The full variable domain, completed using reference TRBV29-1 and TRBJ1-1, is SAVISQKPSRDICQRGTSLTIQCQVDSQVTMMFWYRQQPGQSLTLIATANQGSEATYESGFVIDKFPISRPNLTFSTLTVSNMSPEDSSIYLCSVGRGDTEAFFGQGTRLTVV.

This clonotype has a count of ten or more. V gene TRBV28 combines with J gene TRBJ1-1; 7 bases line up with TRBD1. Trimming removed 6 bases from V and 1 base from J; junction bases left unmatched: 8. Germline CDR1 is MDHEN and CDR2 is SYDVKM. This CDR3 comprises 15 residues. For the CDR3, the DNA is TGTGCCAGCAGATCGACAGGGAACAGGAACACTGAAGCTTTCTTT. Translation: CASRSTGNRNTEAFF.

As for this clonotype: At one of its ends the junction is not consistent with the germline gene, which may arise from a read error. The chain uses TRBV9 and TRBJ2-1; TRBD2 matches at 10 bases. The CDR3 spans 19 residues. The germline CDR1 and CDR2 sequences are SGDLS and YYNGEE. For the CDR3, the DNA is TGTGCCAGCAGCGTCAGGGGGGGGAGTTCTAGCGGGAGTTCCCATGAGCAGTCCTTC. It encodes CASSVRGGSSSGSSHEQSF.

This clonotype was detected ten times or more. DNA of the CDR3: TGTGCCAGCAGCTTAGAGGGACGGAGAAATCAGCCCCAGCATTTT. This gives the protein CASSLEGRRNQPQHF. The chain employs TRBV11-2 and TRBJ1-5, with D perhaps TRBD1 (5 bases). From germline, CDR1 is SGHAT and CDR2 FQNNGV. This CDR3 contains 15 residues. The V and J ends lost 0 bases and 4 bases respectively, with 10 bases between them. Variable domain in full (rest from reference TRBV11-2 and TRBJ1-5): EAGVAQSPRYKIIEKRQSVAFWCNPISGHATLYWYQQILGQGPKLLIQFQNNGVVDDSQLPKDRFSAERLKGVDSTLKIQPAKLEDSAVYLCASSLEGRRNQPQHFGDGTRLSIL.

This clonotype was seen a handful of times. CDR3 loop: CAISESGAGETQYF. In nucleotides, the CDR3 is TGTGCCATCAGTGAGTCGGGGGCAGGGGAGACCCAGTACTTC. The chain links TRBV10-3 to TRBJ2-5, with D perhaps matching TRBD1 (6 bases). V gave up 0 bases and J gave up 5 bases, with 10 bases separating them. Germline lookup yields CDR1 ENHRY and CDR2 SYGVKD. The CDR3 is made up of 14 amino acids.

This clonotype appeared many times. The V and J genes are TRBV20-1 and TRBJ2-1; D is uncertain. Trimming cost V 6 bases and J 4 bases, with 22 bases left between them. Germline lookup yields CDR1 DFQATT and CDR2 SNEGSKA (reference sequence). CDR3 size: 16 residues. CDR3 in amino acids: CSARTWTSALYNEQFF. The CDR3 nucleotides read TGCAGTGCCCGAACTTGGACGTCGGCGTTATACAATGAGCAGTTCTTC.

To note about this clonotype: A single base separates this from a much larger clone, so it may be a read error. This sequence joins TRBV12-3 or TRBV12-4 and TRBJ2-2; tentative D call: TRBD1 (5 bases). The CDR3 loop spans 16 amino acids. The germline V and J ends were trimmed by 8 bases and 4 bases, with 20 bases remaining between them. The CDR3 is CASRARVAWVTGELFF. The CDR3 DNA sequence: TGTGCCAGCCGAGCCAGGGTCGCTTGGGTCACCGGGGAGCTGTTTTTT.

This clonotype was counted many times. The gene calls are TRBV2 and TRBJ1-1; tentative D call: TRBD1 (5 bases). The germline V gene encodes CDR1 SNHLY and CDR2 FYNNEI. The CDR3 contains 13 residues. V dropped 7 bases and J dropped 3 bases, with 12 bases sitting between them. CDR3 loop: CASTREGDTEAFF. The CDR3 DNA follows: TGTGCCAGCACAAGGGAAGGGGACACTGAAGCTTTCTTT.

This clonotype was found a few times. The chain is built from TRBV29-1 and TRBJ1-2; D is ambiguous. Germline loops: CDR1 SQVTM, CDR2 ANQGSEA. With 1 base removed from V and 4 bases from J, the gap between germline ends came to 4 bases. The CDR3 runs to 11 residues. The CDR3 loop reads CSVEVTYGYTF. The CDR3 coding sequence is TGCAGCGTTGAAGTAACCTATGGCTACACCTTC.

The chain uses TRBV2 and TRBJ2-1; D is undetermined. From germline, CDR1 is SNHLY and CDR2 FYNNEI. V was clipped by 8 bases and J by 4 bases, with 18 bases between them. CDR3 length: 15 residues. CDR3 sequence reads: CASQNRIGRYNEQFF. For the CDR3, the DNA is TGTGCCAGCCAAAACCGTATTGGACGGTACAATGAGCAGTTCTTC. Full variable domain (outside the CDR3, taken from reference TRBV2 and TRBJ2-1): EPEVTQTPSHQVTQMGQEVILRCVPISNHLYFYWYRQILGQKVEFLVSFYNNEISEKSEIFDDQFSVERPDGSNFTLKIRSTKLEDSAMYFCASQNRIGRYNEQFFGPGTRLTVL.

This clonotype showed up just a few times. The rearrangement links TRBV4-1 to TRBJ2-3, with 9 bases fitting TRBD2. The V gene end was trimmed by 4 bases and the J gene end by 4 bases; junction bases not matched to a gene: 15. CDR1 and CDR2 from the germline V gene are MGHRA and YSYEKL. CDR3 length equals 18 residues. The CDR3 here is CASSPLVGASGIADTQYF. The CDR3 DNA is TGCGCCAGCAGCCCTCTCGTTGGGGCTAGCGGGATCGCAGATACGCAGTATTTT.

The chain couples TRBV7-9 to TRBJ2-6; 9 bases map to TRBD1. Germline trimming cut 5 bases from V and 1 base from J; bases unmatched to any gene: 15. The V gene's germline CDR1 is SEHNR and CDR2 FQNEAQ (reference sequence). This CDR3 spans 20 amino acids. This CDR3 reads CASSDTHRGLLVSGANVLTF. For the CDR3, the DNA is TGTGCCAGCAGCGATACACACAGGGGGCTCTTGGTATCTGGGGCCAACGTCCTGACTTTC.

The chain carries TRBV9 and TRBJ2-3, with 10 bases matching TRBD2. The CDR3 length is 22 residues. Germline-derived CDR1 and CDR2 are SGDLS and YYNGEE. The V and J ends lost 0 bases and 1 base, in that order; junction bases with no gene match: 20. The CDR3 DNA is TGTGCCAGCAGCGTAGGAACTAGCGGGGAGAGATGGGTCTCCTGGGGCACAGATACGCAGTATTTT. It is translated as CASSVGTSGERWVSWGTDTQYF.

This clonotype came up a few times. The CDR3, as DNA: TGCGCCAGCAGCGGGACTCTAGGGGAAGATGAGCAGTTCTTC. This sequence encodes CASSGTLGEDEQFF. The chain links TRBV5-1 to TRBJ2-1; a weak D match, TRBD2 (6 bases). The CDR3 consists of 14 residues. V lost 4 bases and J 8 bases, leaving 16 bases between the germline ends. Looked up from germline, CDR1 is SGHRS and CDR2 is YFSETQ.

This chain uses TRBV19 with TRBJ1-6; 8 positions agree with TRBD1. The CDR3 extends over 14 amino acids. With V trimmed by 3 bases and J by 7 bases, 2 bases remained unmatched. Germline-derived CDR1 and CDR2 are LNHDA and SQIVND (reference sequence). Written as DNA, the CDR3 is TGTGCCAGTAGTATTCGGGACAGGAATTCACCCCTCCACTTT. It specifies CASSIRDRNSPLHF.

The sample holds many counts of this clonotype. V gene TRBV20-1 combines with J gene TRBJ2-1; D is unclear. V gave up 0 bases and J gave up 7 bases, with 7 bases separating them. The germline gives CDR1 DFQATT, CDR2 SNEGSKA (reference sequence). The CDR3 covers 12 residues. CDR3 DNA: TGCAGTGCTAGAGATGTAGGGAATGAGCAGTTCTTC. Encoded protein: CSARDVGNEQFF.

The rearrangement uses TRBV6-5 and TRBJ2-3; D possibly corresponds to TRBD2 (6 bases). V lost 4 bases to trimming and J lost 6 bases, with 11 bases between them. This CDR3 region has 13 residues. Germline V gene lookup returns CDR1 MNHEY and CDR2 SVGAGI. CDR3 nucleotides: TGTGCCAGCAGTTGGCGGGAAGGGGATACGCAGTATTTT. Its protein is CASSWREGDTQYF.

Only a few counts were recorded for this clonotype. This chain uses TRBV12-3 or TRBV12-4 with TRBJ2-2, with D perhaps matching TRBD1 (5 bases). The ends were cut back, 8 bases at V and 4 bases at J, with 11 bases in the middle. This CDR3 contains 13 residues. The CDR3 reads CASEGAATGELFF. In DNA, the CDR3 is TGTGCCAGCGAAGGGGCCGCCACCGGGGAGCTGTTTTTT.